This T cell receptor beta chain comes out of a study of blood T cell repertoires in COVID-19. Study details: The samples span acute and convalescent COVID-19 from the United States, Italy and Spain. Nucleic acid was either cDNA or gDNA, and it came from T cells, B-cell-depleted T cells, or PBMCs.

CDR1 and CDR2 (germline): SGHRS, YFSETQ. This CDR3 region has 15 residues. Losses at the gene ends were 1 base for V and 0 bases for J; bases not matched to a gene: 2. In the original processing: Quantification of nucleated cells was approximated via reference gene primer amplification. Data came from immunoSEQ multiplex PCR; TCRdb stores just in-frame clones and leaves some out. V and J calls and clone size are those listed in that table; D and trimming were worked out from the DNA. Of fewer than 500,000 clones detected, more than 75% appear once; the ten largest clones hold roughly 1.2%. The receptor's source is a human donor with acute or convalescent COVID-19. The donor label of this sample is uncertain. The sample comprised peripheral blood. The chain couples TRBV5-1 to TRBJ1-1, with 8 bases lining up with TRBD1. Here the CDR3 reads CASSLTGGMNTEAFF. Written as DNA, the CDR3 is TGCGCCAGCAGCTTGACAGGGGGGATGAACACTGAAGCTTTCTTT. The full variable domain, completed using reference TRBV5-1 and TRBJ1-1, is KAGVTQTPRYLIKTRGQQVTLSCSPISGHRSVSWYQQTPGQGLQFLFEYFSETQRNKGNFPGRFSGRQFSNSRSEMNVSTLELGDSALYLCASSLTGGMNTEAFFGQGTRLTVV.